These T cell receptor beta chains were read from a single sample in a study of regulatory T cells in long-lasting Graves disease. TCRdb independently ran MiXCR on the multiplex PCR reads; one entry per CDR3 protein. Here the sample spans about 200,000 distinct CDR3 sequences, roughly a fifth being singletons. This same sample was also taken into another study, of T cells in Graves' hyperthyroidism and ophthalmopathy.

The specimen comprised peripheral blood mononuclear cells (PBMCs), sampled at new diagnosis, from a patient treated with antithyroid drugs. Source of these receptors: a woman aged 25 to 39 with Graves disease. Both conserved end residues are part of each CDR3. Each record gives: V gene, D gene, clone size, CDR3 protein. D genes are given only for firm matches. Expanded clones are given a class, and other clones once, few, many or no size at all.

>TRBV2|-|many
CASSELGGLTYEQYF
>TRBV2|-|-
CASSVRGRQPQHF
>TRBV6-1|-|many
CASTWTPKATEAFF
>TRBV2|-|many
CASTAASGELFF
>TRBV28|-|few
CASSPDGEMTEAFF
>TRBV7-2|-|few
CASSLDPSREQYF
>TRBV5-4|-|few
CASSSEPLETQYF
>TRBV4-1|-|-
CASSRLERGGYTF
>TRBV6-5|-|-
CASSLLQLNTGELFF
>TRBV20-1|-|many
CSARSGFDPGSYNEQFF
>TRBV6-2/TRBV6-3|-|-
CASSAPRTVTEQYF
>TRBV29-1|-|many
CSVFSDVSSYNEQFF
>TRBV10-3|-|-
CAISLDLTGETQYF
>TRBV3-1|-|many
CASSQDWGGREAFF
>TRBV4-1|TRBD2|-
CASSQTIAGGRETQYF
>TRBV20-1|TRBD2|many
CSALNRREGLTDTQYF
>TRBV28|-|many
CASSIYGGPDTQYF
>TRBV30|TRBD1|many
CAWRAPVPGQGTVDTEAFF
>TRBV19|-|-
CASSGSRVVYGYTF
>TRBV6-1|-|many
CASRPQGDYNEQFF
>TRBV10-3|-|many
CAIRTENTEAFF
>TRBV15|-|many
CATSRPNRLAEQFF
>TRBV19|TRBD1|many
CASSRQGAGELFF
>TRBV20-1|TRBD2|few
CSASGGRALNTQYF
>TRBV7-2|-|many
CASSERDTGYTEAFF
>TRBV4-1|-|few
CASSHPGGAYEQYF
>TRBV18|-|many
CASSARDRDFEQYF
>TRBV28|-|many
CASSRGGYGVPTASSGNTIYF
>TRBV2|-|-
CASGPQGGSYNEQFF
>TRBV6-1|TRBD1|many
CASSAQGAWNTEAFF
>TRBV2|-|many
CASSEVRNEKLFF
>TRBV6-2/TRBV6-3|-|many
CASSRGAYEQYF
>TRBV19|-|many
CASRVGTEAFF
>TRBV30|-|many
CAWRSRVPNQPQHF
>TRBV18|-|many
CASSQQGGETQYF
>TRBV7-9|-|medium-sized
CASSFGSSIKNTEAFF